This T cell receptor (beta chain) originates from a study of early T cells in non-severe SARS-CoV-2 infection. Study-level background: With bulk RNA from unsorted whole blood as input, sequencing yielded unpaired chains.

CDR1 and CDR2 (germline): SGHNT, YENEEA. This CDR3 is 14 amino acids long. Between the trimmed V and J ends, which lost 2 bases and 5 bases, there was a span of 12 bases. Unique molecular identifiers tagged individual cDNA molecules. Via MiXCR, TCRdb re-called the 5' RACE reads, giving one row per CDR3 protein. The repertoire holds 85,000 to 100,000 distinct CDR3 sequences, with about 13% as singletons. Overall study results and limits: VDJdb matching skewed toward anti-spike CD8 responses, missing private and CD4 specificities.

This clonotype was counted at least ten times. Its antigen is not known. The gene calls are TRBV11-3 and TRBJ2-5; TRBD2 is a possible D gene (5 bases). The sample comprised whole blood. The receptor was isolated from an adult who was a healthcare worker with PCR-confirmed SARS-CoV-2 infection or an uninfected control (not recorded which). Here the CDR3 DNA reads TGTGCCAGCAGCTTAAATGGAGGAGTGGAGACCCAGTACTTC. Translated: CASSLNGGVETQYF.